This T cell receptor (beta chain) was identified during a study of T cells in localized non-small cell lung cancer (dated by TCRdb to the early 2020s). Concerning the study at large: The study examined T cell repertoires in 200 to 250 patients with early-stage NSCLC and compared tumors with uninvolved tumor-adjacent lungs. A mean age of roughly 66 years was recorded for the NSCLC patients, of whom under 150 were male and 95 to 110 were female. The cohort was made up of 236 treatment-naive NSCLC patients whose localized lung tumors had been resected.

At diagnosis, tumor, uninvolved tumor-adjacent lung and peripheral blood were collected and then preserved as a mix of FFPE and fresh-frozen material. For TCR repertoire profiling, blood samples were analyzed as peripheral blood mononuclear cells. TCR beta CDR3 regions were sequenced from DNA using the immunoSEQ Assay. In the authors' own workflow: To compute T cell density, TCR beta template counts were normalized to usable DNA, which was estimated by amplifying housekeeping genes. The preseqR package was used to estimate richness by extrapolating to 400,000 templates for PBMC samples and to 120,000 templates for tissue samples. Clonality was taken to be one minus Pielou's evenness. Tissue-enriched TCRs were identified through differential abundance testing performed on productive amino-acid clonotypes, with a minimum total count of 5 and an alpha of 0.1. Repertoire overlap between compartments was quantified with the Jaccard Index and Morisita Overlap Index. GLIPH clustered TCR beta CDR3s with public tetramer-defined viral CDR3s; viral motifs required at least three viral sequences plus V-gene enrichment. In its TCRdb copy, this immuneACCESS table keeps in-frame sequences only and misses some clones. Where compared with another copy, unresolved V genes explain less than half of these, and the others have no known cause. V and J calls and clone size are as listed in that table; D and trimming were resolved from the DNA. The sample table holds 75,000 to 85,000 clones, of which 70% to 90% were seen once. Clones ranked in the top ten supply 8% to 10% of the sample.

Findings and caveats that apply to the study as a whole: Because the study design was exploratory, TCR variables were selected using unadjusted p-values without false-discovery rate correction. Because multi-region tumor sequencing was not performed, intratumor heterogeneity could not be ruled out. Longer overall survival was associated with higher blood T cell density, whereas shorter survival was associated with higher adjacent-lung clonality. A median of approximately 55 of the top 100 tumor clones were detected in paired uninvolved adjacent lung, and around 30 of these tumor clones were also found among the top 100 clones of the paired uninvolved adjacent lung. The highest T cell clonality was observed in uninvolved tumor-adjacent lung, where clonality exceeded that of tumor, suggesting that antigenic responses were more focused in uninvolved tumor-adjacent lung.

On this clone: What this receptor recognizes is not known. The record has no base qualities; no much larger clone is one base away.

The V end loses 1 base and the J end loses 8 bases, and a stretch of 10 bases separates them. The germline V gene provides CDR1 SGHRS and CDR2 YFSETQ. Spanning cysteine to phenylalanine, the CDR3 consists of 13 amino acids. Only the CDR3 portion is preserved as DNA: 39 bases, with reading frame beginning at the first base. The chain is encoded by TRBV5-1 joined to TRBJ2-1; D gene: possibly TRBD1, on 6 matching bases. Here the sequenced sample was peripheral blood, taken before any cancer treatment. The origin of this receptor is a female donor older than 55 with stage I lung adenocarcinoma. The nucleotide sequence is TGCGCCAGCAGCTTGCAACCAGGGGATGAGCAGTTCTTC. Translation gives CASSLQPGDEQFF.